This is a list of T cell receptor beta chains from one sample in a study of PD-1 blockade in classical Hodgkin lymphoma. Libraries were prepared by immunoSEQ multiplex PCR; TCRdb keeps only in-frame clonotypes and omits some of them. This table has fewer than 55,000 clones, roughly three quarters appearing once. Sequences were derived from peripheral blood mononuclear cells (PBMCs), sampled before the fourth cycle of nivolumab. The receptor set was obtained from a human donor with classical Hodgkin lymphoma. The conserved cysteine and the conserved F or W are not part of the CDR3 here.

>TRBV9|TRBJ2-3
ASSASPAGSGTDTQY
>TRBV28|TRBJ1-2
ASSGTSKGYT
>TRBV5-1|TRBJ2-2
ASRSTGNTGELF
>TRBV5-4|TRBJ1-2
ASTPGGYGYT
>TRBV9|TRBJ2-5
ASSVVGDQETQY
>TRBV7-9|TRBJ1-2
ASSQEGEGEAWYGYT
>TRBV7-2|TRBJ1-3
ASSFSGTGSSGNTIY
>TRBV29-1|TRBJ2-5
SVEAEGETQY
>TRBV7-2|TRBJ2-7
ASSLVGQGSEQY
>TRBV7-9|TRBJ2-1
ASSPGLAVYNEQF
>TRBV28|TRBJ1-4
ASTFLGTTNEKLF
>TRBV4-1|TRBJ2-1
ASSQVLLSRTYNEQF
>TRBV7-2|TRBJ2-3
ASSRPDTQY
>TRBV27|TRBJ2-7
ASRGDYYEQY
>TRBV10-3|-
ATGTSGYEQY
>TRBV7-8|TRBJ2-1
ASSLGSGLGSSEQF
>TRBV4-1|TRBJ2-7
ASSQDRGSEQY
>TRBV5-5|TRBJ1-3
ASTRTGGIVDTIY
>TRBV30|TRBJ1-4
AWSVGLEFF
>TRBV30|TRBJ2-6
AWSALLSGANVLT
>TRBV7-2|TRBJ2-7
ASSQTGPYEQY
>TRBV6-6|TRBJ2-5
ASSSPRGTEETQY
>TRBV30|TRBJ1-4
AWSVLGLVNEKLF
>TRBV5-1|TRBJ2-7
ASSLNGHPSEEQY
>TRBV21-1|TRBJ2-2
ASSKGKRNTGELF
>TRBV28|TRBJ1-2
ASSLPLSYGYT
>TRBV28|TRBJ2-7
ASSLVARSYEQY